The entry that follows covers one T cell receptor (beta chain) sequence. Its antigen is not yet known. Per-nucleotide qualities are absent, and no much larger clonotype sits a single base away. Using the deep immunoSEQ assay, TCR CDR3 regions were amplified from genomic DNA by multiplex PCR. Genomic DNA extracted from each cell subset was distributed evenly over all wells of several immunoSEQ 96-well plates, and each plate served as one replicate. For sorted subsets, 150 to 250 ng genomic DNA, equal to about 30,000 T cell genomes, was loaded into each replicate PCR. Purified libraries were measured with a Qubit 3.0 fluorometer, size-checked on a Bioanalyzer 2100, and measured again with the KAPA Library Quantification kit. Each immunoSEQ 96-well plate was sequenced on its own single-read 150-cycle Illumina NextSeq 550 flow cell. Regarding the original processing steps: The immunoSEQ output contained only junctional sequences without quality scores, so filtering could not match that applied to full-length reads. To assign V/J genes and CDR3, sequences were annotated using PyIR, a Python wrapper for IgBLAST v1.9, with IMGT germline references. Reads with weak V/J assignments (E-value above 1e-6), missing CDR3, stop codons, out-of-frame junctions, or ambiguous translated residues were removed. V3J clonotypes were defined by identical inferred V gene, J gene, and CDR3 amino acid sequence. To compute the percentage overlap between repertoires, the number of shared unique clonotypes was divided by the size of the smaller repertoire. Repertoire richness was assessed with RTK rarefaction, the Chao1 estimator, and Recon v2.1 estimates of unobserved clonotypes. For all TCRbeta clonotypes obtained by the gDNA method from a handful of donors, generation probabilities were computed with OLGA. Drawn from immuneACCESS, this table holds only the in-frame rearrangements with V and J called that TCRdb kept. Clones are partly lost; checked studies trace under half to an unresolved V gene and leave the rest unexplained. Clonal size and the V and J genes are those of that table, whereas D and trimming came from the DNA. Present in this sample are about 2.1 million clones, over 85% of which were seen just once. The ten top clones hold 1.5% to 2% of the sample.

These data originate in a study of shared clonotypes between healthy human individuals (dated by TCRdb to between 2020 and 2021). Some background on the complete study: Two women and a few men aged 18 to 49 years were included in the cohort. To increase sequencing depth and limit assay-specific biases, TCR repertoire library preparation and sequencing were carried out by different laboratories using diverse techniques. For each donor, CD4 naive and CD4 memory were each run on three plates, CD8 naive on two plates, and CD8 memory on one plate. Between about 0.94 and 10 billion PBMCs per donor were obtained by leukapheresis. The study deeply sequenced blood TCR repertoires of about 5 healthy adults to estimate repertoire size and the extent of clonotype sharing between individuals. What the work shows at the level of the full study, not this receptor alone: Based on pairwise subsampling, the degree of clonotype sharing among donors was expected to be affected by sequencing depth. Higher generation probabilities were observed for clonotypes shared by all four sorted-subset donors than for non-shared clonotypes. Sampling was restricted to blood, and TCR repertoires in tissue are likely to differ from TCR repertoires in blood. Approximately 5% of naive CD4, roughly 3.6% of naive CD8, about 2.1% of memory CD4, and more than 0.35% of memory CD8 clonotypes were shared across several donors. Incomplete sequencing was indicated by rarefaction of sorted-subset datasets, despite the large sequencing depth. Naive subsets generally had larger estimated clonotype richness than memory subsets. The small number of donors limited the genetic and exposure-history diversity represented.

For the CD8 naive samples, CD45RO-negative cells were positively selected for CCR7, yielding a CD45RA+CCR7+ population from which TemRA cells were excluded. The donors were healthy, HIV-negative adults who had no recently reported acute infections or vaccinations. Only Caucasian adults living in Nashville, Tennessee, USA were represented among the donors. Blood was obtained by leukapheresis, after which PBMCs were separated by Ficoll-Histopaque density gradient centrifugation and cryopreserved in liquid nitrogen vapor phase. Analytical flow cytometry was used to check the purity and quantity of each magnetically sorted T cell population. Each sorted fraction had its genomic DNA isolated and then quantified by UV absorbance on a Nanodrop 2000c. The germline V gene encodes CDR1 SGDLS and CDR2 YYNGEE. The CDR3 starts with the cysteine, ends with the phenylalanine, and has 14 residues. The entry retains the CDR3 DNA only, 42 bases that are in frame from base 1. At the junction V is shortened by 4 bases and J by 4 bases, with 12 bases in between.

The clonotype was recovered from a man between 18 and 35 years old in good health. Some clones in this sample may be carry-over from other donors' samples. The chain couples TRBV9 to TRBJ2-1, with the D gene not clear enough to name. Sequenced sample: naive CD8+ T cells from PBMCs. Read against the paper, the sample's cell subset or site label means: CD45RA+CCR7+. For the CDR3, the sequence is CASSPPGGYNEQFF. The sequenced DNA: TGTGCCAGCAGCCCACCGGGTGGGTACAATGAGCAGTTCTTC.